Here is one T cell receptor (beta chain) with its context. This specimen belongs to a study of regulatory T cells in long-lasting Graves disease. V shed 0 bases, J shed 4 bases, and the junction held 23 bases outside the gene matches. CDR3 length: 23 amino acids. The germline CDR1 and CDR2 sequences are MNHEY and SVGAGI. Library construction for TCR beta used iRepertoire HTBI primers and Arm-PCR of CDR3 regions. In TCRdb, the multiplex PCR reads were re-called with MiXCR into one record per CDR3 protein. The data hold about 460,000 distinct CDR3 sequences, with 12% to 15% observed a single time. Time point described: newly diagnosed GD, antithyroid drugs for less than 3 months. The TCR library was prepared using RNA isolated from PBMCs. These same records also appear under a second study, on T cells in Graves' hyperthyroidism and ophthalmopathy.

The TCR sequence derives from a woman in her forties or fifties with Graves disease. The chain links TRBV6-5 to TRBJ2-1; 11 bases are a match to TRBD2. The sample consisted of peripheral blood mononuclear cells (PBMCs), taken at new diagnosis, from a patient treated with antithyroid drugs. CDR3 region: CASSYSSGRAHRQASLPYNEQFF. The CDR3 region has the DNA TGTGCCAGCAGTTACTCTAGCGGGAGGGCCCACAGACAGGCCAGTTTGCCATACAATGAGCAGTTCTTC.